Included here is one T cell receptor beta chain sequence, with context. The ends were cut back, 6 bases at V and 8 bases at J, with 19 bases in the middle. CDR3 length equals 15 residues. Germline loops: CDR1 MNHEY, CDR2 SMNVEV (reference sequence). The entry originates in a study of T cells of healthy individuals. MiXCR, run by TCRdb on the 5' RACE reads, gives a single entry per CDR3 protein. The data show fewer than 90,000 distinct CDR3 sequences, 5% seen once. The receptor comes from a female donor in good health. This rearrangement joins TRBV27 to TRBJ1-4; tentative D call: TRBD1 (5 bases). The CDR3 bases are TGTGCCAGCAGCCCTGTGGGCAGGAAGGGGGAAAAACTGTTTTTT. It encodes CASSPVGRKGEKLFF.